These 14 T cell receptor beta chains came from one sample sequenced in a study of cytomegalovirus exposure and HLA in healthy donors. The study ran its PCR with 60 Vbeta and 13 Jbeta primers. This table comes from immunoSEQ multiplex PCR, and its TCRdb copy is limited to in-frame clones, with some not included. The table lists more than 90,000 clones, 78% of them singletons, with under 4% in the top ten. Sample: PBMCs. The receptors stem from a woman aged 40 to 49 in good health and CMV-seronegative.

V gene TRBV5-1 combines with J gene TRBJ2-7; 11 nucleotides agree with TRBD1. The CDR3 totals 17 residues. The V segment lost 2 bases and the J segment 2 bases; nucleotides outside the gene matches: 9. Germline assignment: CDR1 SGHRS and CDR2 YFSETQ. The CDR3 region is CASSFSRTGGIPYEQYF. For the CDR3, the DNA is TGCGCCAGCAGCTTCTCCCGGACAGGGGGCATACCCTACGAGCAGTACTTC.

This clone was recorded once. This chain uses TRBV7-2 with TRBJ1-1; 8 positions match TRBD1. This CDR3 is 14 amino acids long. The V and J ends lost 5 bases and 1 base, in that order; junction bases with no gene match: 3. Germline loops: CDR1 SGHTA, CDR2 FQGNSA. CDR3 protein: CASSQDRGNTEAFF. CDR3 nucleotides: TGTGCCAGCAGCCAAGACAGGGGGAACACTGAAGCTTTCTTT.

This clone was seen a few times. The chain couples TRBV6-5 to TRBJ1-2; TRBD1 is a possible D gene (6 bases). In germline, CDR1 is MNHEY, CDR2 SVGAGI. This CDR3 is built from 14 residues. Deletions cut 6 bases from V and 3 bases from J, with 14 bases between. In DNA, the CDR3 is TGTGCCAGCAGCCGCGTAGGGGGAGACTATGGCTACACCTTC. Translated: CASSRVGGDYGYTF.

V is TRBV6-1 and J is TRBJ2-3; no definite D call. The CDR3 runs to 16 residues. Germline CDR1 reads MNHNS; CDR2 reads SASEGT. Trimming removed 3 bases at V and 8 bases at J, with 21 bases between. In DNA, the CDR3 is TGTGCCAGCAGTGATCCCCCGACCTATTTGGGCGCTACGCAGTATTTT. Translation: CASSDPPTYLGATQYF.

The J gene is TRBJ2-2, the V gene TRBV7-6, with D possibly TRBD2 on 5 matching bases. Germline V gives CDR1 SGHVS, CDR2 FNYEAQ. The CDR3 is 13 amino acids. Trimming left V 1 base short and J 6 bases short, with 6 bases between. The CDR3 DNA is TGTGCCAGCAGCTTAGGGGGAGCCGGGGAGCTGTTTTTT. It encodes CASSLGGAGELFF.

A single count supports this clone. The CDR3 sequence: CATEETSGARRDTQYF. DNA of the CDR3: TGTGCCACCGAGGAGACTAGCGGGGCCCGCAGGGATACGCAGTATTTT. The chain carries TRBV15 and TRBJ2-3, with 11 bases fitting TRBD2. In germline, CDR1 is LNHNV, CDR2 YYDKDF (reference sequence). CDR3 length: 16 amino acids. The junction had 13 bases not matched to a gene; V was cut back by 8 bases and J by 6 bases.

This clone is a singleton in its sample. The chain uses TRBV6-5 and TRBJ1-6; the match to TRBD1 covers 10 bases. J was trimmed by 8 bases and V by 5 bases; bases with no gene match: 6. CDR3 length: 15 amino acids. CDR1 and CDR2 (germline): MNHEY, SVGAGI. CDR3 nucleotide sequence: TGTGCCAGCAGTACCGGGACAGGGGTTCATTCACCCCTCCACTTT. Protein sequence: CASSTGTGVHSPLHF.

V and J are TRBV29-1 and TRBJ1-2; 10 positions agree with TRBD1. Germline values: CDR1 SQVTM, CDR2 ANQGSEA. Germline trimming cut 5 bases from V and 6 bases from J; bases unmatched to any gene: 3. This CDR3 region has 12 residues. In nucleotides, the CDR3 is TGCAGCGTTCCGACAGGGGGCAATGGCTACACCTTC. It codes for CSVPTGGNGYTF.

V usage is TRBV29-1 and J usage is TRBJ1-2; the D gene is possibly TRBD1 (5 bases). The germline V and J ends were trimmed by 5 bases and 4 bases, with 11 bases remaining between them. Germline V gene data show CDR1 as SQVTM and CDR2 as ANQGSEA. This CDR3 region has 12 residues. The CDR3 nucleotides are TGCAGCGTTCGGGCGACAGTCTATGGCTACACCTTC. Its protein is CSVRATVYGYTF.

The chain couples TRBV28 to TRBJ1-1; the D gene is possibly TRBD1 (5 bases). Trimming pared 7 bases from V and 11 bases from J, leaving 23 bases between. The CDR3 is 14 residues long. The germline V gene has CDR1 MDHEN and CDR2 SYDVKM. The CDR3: CASIQSGGSGIAFF. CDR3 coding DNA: TGTGCCAGCATCCAAAGTGGGGGGTCGGGTATCGCTTTCTTT. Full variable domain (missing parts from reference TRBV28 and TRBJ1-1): DVKVTQSSRYLVKRTGEKVFLECVQDMDHENMFWYRQDPGLGLRLIYFSYDVKMKEKGDIPEGYSVSREKKERFSLILESASTNQTSMYLCASIQSGGSGIAFFGQGTRLTVV.

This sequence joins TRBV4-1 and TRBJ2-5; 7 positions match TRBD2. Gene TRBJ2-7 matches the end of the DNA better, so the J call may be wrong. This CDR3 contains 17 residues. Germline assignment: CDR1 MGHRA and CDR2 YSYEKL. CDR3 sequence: CASSQDRDGGGSYEQYF. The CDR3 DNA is TGCGCCAGCAGCCAAGATAGAGACGGGGGAGGGTCCTACGAGCAGTACTTC.

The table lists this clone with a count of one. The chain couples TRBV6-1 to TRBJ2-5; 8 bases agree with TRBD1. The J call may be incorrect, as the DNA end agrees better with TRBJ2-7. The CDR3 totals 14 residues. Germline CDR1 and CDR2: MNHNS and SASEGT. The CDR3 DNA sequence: TGTGCCAGCAGCGATCGGACAGGGAAGTACGAGCAGTACTTC. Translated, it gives CASSDRTGKYEQYF.

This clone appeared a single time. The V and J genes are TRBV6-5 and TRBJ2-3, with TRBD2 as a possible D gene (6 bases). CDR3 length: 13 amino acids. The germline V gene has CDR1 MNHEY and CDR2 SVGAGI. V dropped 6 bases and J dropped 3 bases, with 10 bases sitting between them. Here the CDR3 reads CASRLRGTDTQYF. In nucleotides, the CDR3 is TGTGCCAGCAGGTTACGGGGGACAGATACGCAGTATTTT.

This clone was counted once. This CDR3 reads CASSYFGTSGSGGQFF. CDR3 nucleotides: TGTGCCAGCAGTTACTTTGGGACTAGCGGGAGCGGCGGGCAGTTCTTC. J is TRBJ2-1 and V is TRBV6-5; the match to TRBD2 covers 14 bases. The CDR3 is 16 residues long. V lost 1 base, J lost 12 bases, and 8 bases stayed unmatched. Germline values: CDR1 MNHEY, CDR2 SVGAGI.